These 10 T cell receptor beta chains were all obtained from the same sample, sequenced in a study of cytomegalovirus exposure and HLA in healthy donors. Researchers ran the PCR with 60 Vbeta and 13 Jbeta primers. Assay: immunoSEQ multiplex PCR; the TCRdb copy retains only in-frame clones and omits some. This repertoire shows about 250,000 clones, about 66% found once; its top ten account for around 2%. The sequencing sample was made of PBMCs. These receptors all come from a female donor in good health and CMV-seronegative.

This chain links TRBV9 with TRBJ1-2; D uncertain. The CDR3 spans 13 residues. Trimming removed 0 bases from V and 7 bases from J, with 10 bases in between. Germline V gene lookup returns CDR1 SGDLS and CDR2 YYNGEE. The CDR3 nucleotides read TGTGCCAGCAGCGTAGGGTTGGAGCCTGGCTACACCTTC. Its translation: CASSVGLEPGYTF.

In regard to this clone: The sample contains more than one DNA sequence encoding this CDR3. This chain links TRBV5-4 with TRBJ2-3, with no clear D. This CDR3 is 13 amino acids long. Trimming shortened V by 1 base and J by 1 base, and 4 bases separated the two germline ends. Germline loops: CDR1 SGHNT, CDR2 YYREEE (reference sequence). The CDR3 nucleotides are TGTGCCAGCAGCTTGAGCGGCACAGATACGCAGTATTTT. This encodes CASSLSGTDTQYF.

The chain has TRBV11-2 and TRBJ2-1, with 10 bases identical to TRBD2. Germline CDR1 reads SGHAT; CDR2 reads FQNNGV. V lost 6 bases to trimming and J lost 7 bases; unmatched junction nucleotides: 18. CDR3 length: 18 amino acids. The CDR3 is CASSQALAGASHLNEQFF. In DNA form, the CDR3 reads TGTGCCAGCAGTCAAGCGCTAGCGGGAGCTTCCCATCTGAATGAGCAGTTCTTC. The complete variable domain, with remaining parts taken from reference TRBV11-2 and TRBJ2-1, reads EAGVAQSPRYKIIEKRQSVAFWCNPISGHATLYWYQQILGQGPKLLIQFQNNGVVDDSQLPKDRFSAERLKGVDSTLKIQPAKLEDSAVYLCASSQALAGASHLNEQFFGPGTRLTVL.

V gene TRBV4-1 combines with J gene TRBJ1-2; TRBD1 matches 9 bases. Germline CDR1 and CDR2: MGHRA and YSYEKL. There are 14 residues in the CDR3. V trimming: 4 bases; J trimming: 4 bases; junction bases outside the gene matches: 4. The CDR3 DNA follows: TGCGCCAGCAGCCTCCCGACAGGGGGCTATGGCTACACCTTC. Residues: CASSLPTGGYGYTF.

The chain uses TRBV18 and TRBJ2-7, with TRBD1 identical over 10 bases. This CDR3 is 17 amino acids long. Germline lookup yields CDR1 KGHSH and CDR2 LQKENI. V lost 4 bases and J lost 3; bases outside the gene matches: 12. CDR3 sequence reads: CASSLQISGTGDYEQYF. DNA of the CDR3: TGTGCCAGCTCACTTCAAATTTCCGGGACAGGGGACTACGAGCAGTACTTC.

This chain joins TRBV5-6 and TRBJ1-5; D might be TRBD1 (6 bases). The CDR3 runs 14 residues. The V and J ends lost 5 bases and 1 base respectively, with 10 bases between them. Looked up from germline, CDR1 is SGHDT and CDR2 is YYEEEE. The CDR3 here is CASSHQGSNQPQHF. CDR3 nucleotides: TGTGCCAGCAGTCACCAGGGGAGCAATCAGCCCCAGCATTTT. Drawing the rest from reference TRBV5-6 and TRBJ1-5, the complete variable domain is DAGVTQSPTHLIKTRGQQVTLRCSPKSGHDTVSWYQQALGQGPQFIFQYYEEEERQRGNFPDRFSGHQFPNYSSELNVNALLLGDSALYLCASSHQGSNQPQHFGDGTRLSIL.

The rearrangement links TRBV7-8 to TRBJ2-7, with 7 bases lining up with TRBD2. The ends lost 5 bases at V and 2 bases at J; junction bases unmatched: 12. CDR1 SGHVS and CDR2 FQNEAQ come from the germline V gene. The CDR3 extends over 16 amino acids. CDR3 coding DNA: TGTGCCAGCAGCCCCGGGAGGTTAGCGTATGCCTACGAGCAGTACTTC. Translation: CASSPGRLAYAYEQYF.

This chain joins TRBV6-5 and TRBJ2-3; 7 bases agree with TRBD1. This CDR3 spans 15 amino acids. Germline V gene lookup returns CDR1 MNHEY and CDR2 SVGAGI. V lost 2 bases and J lost 1; bases outside the gene matches: 3. CDR3 protein: CASSYPGQGTDTQYF. The CDR3 DNA sequence: TGTGCCAGCAGTTACCCTGGACAGGGCACAGATACGCAGTATTTT.

This clone was seen a single time. The chain joins TRBV5-1 to TRBJ1-5, with D possibly being TRBD1 (6 bases). Germline CDR1 and CDR2: SGHRS and YFSETQ. The CDR3 extends over 16 amino acids. Trimming pared 4 bases from V and 0 bases from J, leaving 14 bases between. CDR3 region: CASSPEGGNSNQPQHF. DNA of the CDR3: TGCGCCAGCAGCCCGGAGGGGGGGAATAGCAATCAGCCCCAGCATTTT.

This chain links TRBV27 with TRBJ2-1, with 7 bases that match TRBD1. J lost 4 bases, V lost 2 bases, and 5 bases had no gene match. There are 15 residues in the CDR3. Germline V CDR1 and CDR2: MNHEY, SMNVEV (reference sequence). CDR3 sequence reads: CASSLRQGLYNEQFF. The DNA of the CDR3 is TGTGCCAGCAGTTTAAGACAGGGCCTTTACAATGAGCAGTTCTTC.